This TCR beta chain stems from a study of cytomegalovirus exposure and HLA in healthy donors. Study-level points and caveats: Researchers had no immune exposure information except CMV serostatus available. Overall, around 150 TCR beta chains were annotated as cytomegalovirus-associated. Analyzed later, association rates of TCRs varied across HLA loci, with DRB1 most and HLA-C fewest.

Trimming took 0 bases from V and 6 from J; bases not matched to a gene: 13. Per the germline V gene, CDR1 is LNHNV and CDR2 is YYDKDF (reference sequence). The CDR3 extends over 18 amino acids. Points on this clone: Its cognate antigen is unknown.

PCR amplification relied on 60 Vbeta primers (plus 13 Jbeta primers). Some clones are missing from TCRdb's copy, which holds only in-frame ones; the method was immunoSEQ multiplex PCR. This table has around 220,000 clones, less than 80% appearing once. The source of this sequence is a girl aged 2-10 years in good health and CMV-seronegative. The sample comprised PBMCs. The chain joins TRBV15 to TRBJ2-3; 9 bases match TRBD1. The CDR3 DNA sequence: TGTGCCACCAGCAGAGATAAGCGGACAGGGGTGTCCCTGGATACGCAGTATTTT. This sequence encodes CATSRDKRTGVSLDTQYF.